This T cell receptor beta chain was recorded in a study of blood T cell repertoires in COVID-19. Study-level information: T cells, B-cell-depleted T cells, or PBMCs supplied cDNA or gDNA.

Profiled with immunoSEQ multiplex PCR; TCRdb holds only in-frame clones, not every one. The sample yields about 76,000 clones, roughly 74% seen once. Losses at the gene ends were 0 bases for V and 3 bases for J; bases not matched to a gene: 6. Germline CDR1 LGHDT, CDR2 YNNKEL (reference sequence). CDR3 length equals 17 residues. The source of this sequence is a human donor in a cohort sampled during active COVID-19. The chain combines TRBV3-1 (or the pseudogene TRBV3-2) with TRBJ2-4; 9 bases map to TRBD2. The specimen was peripheral blood. CDR3 coding DNA: TGTGCCAGCAGCCAAGATGTACTAGCGGGCCTCAAAAACATTCAGTACTTC. Translating it yields CASSQDVLAGLKNIQYF.